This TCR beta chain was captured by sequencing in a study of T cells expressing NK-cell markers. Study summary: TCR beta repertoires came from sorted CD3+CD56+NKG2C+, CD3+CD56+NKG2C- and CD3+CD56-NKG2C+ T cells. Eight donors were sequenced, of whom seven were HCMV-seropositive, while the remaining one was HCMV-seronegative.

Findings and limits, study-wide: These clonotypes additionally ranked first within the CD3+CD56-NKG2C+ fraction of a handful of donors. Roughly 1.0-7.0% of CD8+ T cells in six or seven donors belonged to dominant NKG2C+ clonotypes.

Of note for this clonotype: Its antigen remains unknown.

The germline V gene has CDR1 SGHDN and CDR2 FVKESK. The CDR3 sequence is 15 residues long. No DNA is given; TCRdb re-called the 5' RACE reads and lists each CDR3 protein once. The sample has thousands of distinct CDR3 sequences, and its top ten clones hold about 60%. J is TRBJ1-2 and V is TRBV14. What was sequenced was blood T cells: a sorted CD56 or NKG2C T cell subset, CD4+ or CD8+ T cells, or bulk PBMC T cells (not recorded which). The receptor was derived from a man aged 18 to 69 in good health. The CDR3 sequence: CASSQDQWTNYGYTF.